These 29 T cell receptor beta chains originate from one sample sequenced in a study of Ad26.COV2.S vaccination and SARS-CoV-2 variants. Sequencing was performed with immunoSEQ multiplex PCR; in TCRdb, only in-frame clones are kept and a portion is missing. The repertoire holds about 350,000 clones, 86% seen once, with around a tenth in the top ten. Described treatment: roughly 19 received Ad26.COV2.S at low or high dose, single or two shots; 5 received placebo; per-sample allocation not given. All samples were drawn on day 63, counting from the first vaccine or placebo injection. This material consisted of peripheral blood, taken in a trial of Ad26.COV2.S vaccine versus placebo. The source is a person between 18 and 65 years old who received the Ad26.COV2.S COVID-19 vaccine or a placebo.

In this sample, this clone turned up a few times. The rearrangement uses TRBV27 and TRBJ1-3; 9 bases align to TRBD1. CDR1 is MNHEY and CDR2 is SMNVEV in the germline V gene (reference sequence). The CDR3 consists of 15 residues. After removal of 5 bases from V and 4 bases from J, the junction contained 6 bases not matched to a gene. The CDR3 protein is CASSPGTGRGNTIYF. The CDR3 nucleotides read TGTGCCAGCAGTCCCGGGACAGGGCGCGGAAACACCATATATTTT.

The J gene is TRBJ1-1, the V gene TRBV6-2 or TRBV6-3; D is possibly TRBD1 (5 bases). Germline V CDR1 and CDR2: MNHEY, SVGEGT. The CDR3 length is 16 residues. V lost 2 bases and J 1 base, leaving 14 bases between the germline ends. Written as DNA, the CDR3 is TGTGCCAGCAGTTACGGCGGGGCCCCGCGGAACACTGAAGCTTTCTTT. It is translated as CASSYGGAPRNTEAFF.

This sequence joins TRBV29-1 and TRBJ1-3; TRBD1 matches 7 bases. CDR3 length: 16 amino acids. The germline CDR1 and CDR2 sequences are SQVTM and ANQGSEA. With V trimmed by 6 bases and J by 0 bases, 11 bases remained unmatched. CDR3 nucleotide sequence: TGCAGCGTCGCGAAGGACAGGCGTTCCTCTGGAAACACCATATATTTT. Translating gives CSVAKDRRSSGNTIYF.

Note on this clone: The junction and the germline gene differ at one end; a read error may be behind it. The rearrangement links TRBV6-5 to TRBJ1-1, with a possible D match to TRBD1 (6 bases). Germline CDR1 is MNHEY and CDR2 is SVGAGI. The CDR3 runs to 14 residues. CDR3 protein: CASIYGQGRTEAFF. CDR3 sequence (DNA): TGTGCCAGCATTTACGGGCAGGGGAGAACTGAAGCTTTCTTT.

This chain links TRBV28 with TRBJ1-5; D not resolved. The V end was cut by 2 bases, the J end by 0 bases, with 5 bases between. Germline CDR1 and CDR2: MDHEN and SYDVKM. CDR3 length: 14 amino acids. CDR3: CASSLANSNQPQHF. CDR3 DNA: TGTGCCAGCAGTTTAGCGAATAGCAATCAGCCCCAGCATTTT.

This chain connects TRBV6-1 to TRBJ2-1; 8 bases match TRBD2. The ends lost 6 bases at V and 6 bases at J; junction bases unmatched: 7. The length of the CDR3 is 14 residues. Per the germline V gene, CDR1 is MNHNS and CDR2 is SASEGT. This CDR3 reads CASRDSGTSNEQFF. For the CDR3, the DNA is TGTGCCAGCAGGGATAGCGGGACGTCCAATGAGCAGTTCTTC.

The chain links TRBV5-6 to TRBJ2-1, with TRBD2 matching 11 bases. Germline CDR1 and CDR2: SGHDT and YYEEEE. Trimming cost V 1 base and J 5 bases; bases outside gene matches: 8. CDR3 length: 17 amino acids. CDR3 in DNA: TGTGCCAGCAGCTTGAATCCGGTGGGACTAGCGGACAATGAGCAGTTCTTC. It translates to CASSLNPVGLADNEQFF.

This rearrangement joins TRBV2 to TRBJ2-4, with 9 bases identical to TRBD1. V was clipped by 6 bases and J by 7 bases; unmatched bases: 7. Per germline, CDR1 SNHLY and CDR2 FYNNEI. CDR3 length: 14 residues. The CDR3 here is CASRPGQGYNIQYF. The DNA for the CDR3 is TGTGCCAGCAGGCCGGGACAGGGATACAACATTCAGTACTTC.

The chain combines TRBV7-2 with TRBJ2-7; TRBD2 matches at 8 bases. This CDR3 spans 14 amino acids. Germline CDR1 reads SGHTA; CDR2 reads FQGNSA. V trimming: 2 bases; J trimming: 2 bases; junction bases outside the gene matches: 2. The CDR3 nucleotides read TGTGCCAGCAGCTTACTAGCGGGCGCCTACGAGCAGTACTTC. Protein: CASSLLAGAYEQYF.

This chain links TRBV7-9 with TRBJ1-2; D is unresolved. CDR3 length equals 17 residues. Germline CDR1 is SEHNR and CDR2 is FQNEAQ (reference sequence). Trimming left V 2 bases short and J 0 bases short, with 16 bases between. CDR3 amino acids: CASSLSHTAEPNYGYTF. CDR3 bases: TGTGCCAGCAGCTTATCGCACACTGCCGAGCCTAACTATGGCTACACCTTC.

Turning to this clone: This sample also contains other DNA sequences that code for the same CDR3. The CDR3 sequence: CASSLRASGVYNEQFF. The CDR3 DNA sequence: TGCGCCAGCAGCTTGAGGGCTAGCGGGGTCTACAATGAGCAGTTCTTC. This chain links TRBV5-1 with TRBJ2-1, with 9 bases identical to TRBD2. With V trimmed by 1 base and J by 3 bases, 5 bases remained unmatched. This CDR3 is 16 amino acids long. Germline CDR1 and CDR2: SGHRS and YFSETQ.

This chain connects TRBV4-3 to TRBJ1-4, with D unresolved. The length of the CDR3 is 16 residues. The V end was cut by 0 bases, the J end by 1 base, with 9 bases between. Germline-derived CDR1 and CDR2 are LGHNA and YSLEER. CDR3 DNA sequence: TGCGCCAGCAGCCAAGAGACGGATCTAACTAATGAAAAACTGTTTTTT. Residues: CASSQETDLTNEKLFF.

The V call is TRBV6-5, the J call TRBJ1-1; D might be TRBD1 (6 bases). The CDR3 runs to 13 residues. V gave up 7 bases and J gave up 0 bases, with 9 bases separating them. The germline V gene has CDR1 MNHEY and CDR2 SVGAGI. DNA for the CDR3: TGTGCCAGCAAGCAGGGGATGAACACTGAAGCTTTCTTT. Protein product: CASKQGMNTEAFF.

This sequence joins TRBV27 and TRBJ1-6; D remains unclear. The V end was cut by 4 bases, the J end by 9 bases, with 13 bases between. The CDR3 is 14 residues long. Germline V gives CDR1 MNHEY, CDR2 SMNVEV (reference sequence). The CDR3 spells CASSSPDSGSPLHF. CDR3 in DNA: TGTGCCAGCAGTTCCCCTGACTCCGGTTCACCCCTCCACTTT.

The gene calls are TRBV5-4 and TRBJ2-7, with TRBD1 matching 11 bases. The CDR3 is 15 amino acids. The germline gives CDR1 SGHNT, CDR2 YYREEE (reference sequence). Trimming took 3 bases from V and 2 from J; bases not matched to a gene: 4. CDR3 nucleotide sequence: TGTGCCAGCAGCTCTGGACAGGGGGCGACCTACGAGCAGTACTTC. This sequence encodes CASSSGQGATYEQYF.

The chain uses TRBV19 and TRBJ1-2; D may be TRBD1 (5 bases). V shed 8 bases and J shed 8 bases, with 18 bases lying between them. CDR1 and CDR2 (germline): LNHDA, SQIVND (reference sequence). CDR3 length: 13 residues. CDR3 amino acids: CASSTGPPGGYTF. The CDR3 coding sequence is TGTGCCAGTTCAACAGGCCCCCCGGGGGGCTACACCTTC.

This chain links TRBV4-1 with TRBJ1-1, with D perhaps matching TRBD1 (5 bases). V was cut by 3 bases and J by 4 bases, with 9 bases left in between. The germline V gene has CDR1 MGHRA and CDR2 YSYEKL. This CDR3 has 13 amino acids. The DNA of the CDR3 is TGCGCCAGCAGCCAGACGGGGGTCACTGAAGCTTTCTTT. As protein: CASSQTGVTEAFF.

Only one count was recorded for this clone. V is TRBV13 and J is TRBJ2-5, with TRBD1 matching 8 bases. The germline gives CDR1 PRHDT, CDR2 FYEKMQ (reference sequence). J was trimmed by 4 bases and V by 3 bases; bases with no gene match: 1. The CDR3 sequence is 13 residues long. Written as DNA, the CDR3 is TGTGCCAGCAGCTTCGACAGGGGAGAGACCCAGTACTTC. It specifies CASSFDRGETQYF.

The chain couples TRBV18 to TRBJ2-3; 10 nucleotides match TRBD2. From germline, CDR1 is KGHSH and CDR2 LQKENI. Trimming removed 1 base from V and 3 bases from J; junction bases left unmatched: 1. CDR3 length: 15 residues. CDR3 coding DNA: TGTGCCAGCTCACCACAGGGACTAGCGACAGATACGCAGTATTTT. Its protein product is CASSPQGLATDTQYF.

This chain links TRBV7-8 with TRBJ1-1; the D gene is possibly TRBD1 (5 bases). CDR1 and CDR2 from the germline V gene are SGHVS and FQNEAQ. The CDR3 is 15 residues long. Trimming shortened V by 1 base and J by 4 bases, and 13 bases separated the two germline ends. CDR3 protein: CASSLVQGSGTEAFF. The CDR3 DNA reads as TGTGCCAGCAGCTTAGTTCAGGGATCAGGCACTGAAGCTTTCTTT.

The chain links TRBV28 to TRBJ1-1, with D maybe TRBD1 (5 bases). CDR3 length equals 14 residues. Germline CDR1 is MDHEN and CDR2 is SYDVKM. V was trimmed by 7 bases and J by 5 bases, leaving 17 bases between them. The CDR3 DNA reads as TGTGCCAGCACCATAGACAGTGAGAGAACTGAAGCTTTCTTT. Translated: CASTIDSERTEAFF.

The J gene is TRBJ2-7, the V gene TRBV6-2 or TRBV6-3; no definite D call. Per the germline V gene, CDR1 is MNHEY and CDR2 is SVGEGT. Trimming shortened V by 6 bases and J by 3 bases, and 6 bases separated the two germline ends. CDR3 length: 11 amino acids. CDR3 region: CASSPYYEQYF. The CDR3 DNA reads TGTGCCAGCAGCCCGTACTACGAGCAGTACTTC.

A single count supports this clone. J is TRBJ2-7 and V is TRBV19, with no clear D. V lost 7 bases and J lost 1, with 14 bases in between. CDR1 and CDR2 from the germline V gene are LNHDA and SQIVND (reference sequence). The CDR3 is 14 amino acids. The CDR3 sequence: CASKSDVASYEQYF. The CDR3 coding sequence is TGTGCCAGTAAATCTGATGTCGCATCCTACGAGCAGTACTTC. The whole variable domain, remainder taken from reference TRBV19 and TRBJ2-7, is DGGITQSPKYLFRKEGQNVTLSCEQNLNHDAMYWYRQDPGQGLRLIYYSQIVNDFQKGDIAEGYSVSREKKESFPLTVTSAQKNPTAFYLCASKSDVASYEQYFGPGTRLTVT.

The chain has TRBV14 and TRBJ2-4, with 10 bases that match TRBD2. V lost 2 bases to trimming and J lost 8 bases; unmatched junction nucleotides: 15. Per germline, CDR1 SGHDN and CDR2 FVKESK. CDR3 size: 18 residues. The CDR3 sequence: CASSQRAGASGSADIQYF. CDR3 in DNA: TGTGCCAGCAGCCAAAGGGCGGGGGCTAGCGGGAGCGCGGACATTCAGTACTTC.

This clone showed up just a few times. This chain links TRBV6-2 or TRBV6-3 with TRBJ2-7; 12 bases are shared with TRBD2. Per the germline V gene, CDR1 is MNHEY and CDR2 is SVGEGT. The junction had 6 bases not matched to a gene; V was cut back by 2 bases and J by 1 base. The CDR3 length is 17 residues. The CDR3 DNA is TGTGCCAGCAGTTACGTAACTAGCGGGAGGTCTTCCTACGAGCAGTACTTC. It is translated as CASSYVTSGRSSYEQYF.

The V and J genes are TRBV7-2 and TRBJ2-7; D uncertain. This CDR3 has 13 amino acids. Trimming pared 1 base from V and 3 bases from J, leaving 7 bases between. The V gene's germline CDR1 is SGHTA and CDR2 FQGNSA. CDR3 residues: CASSLVTNYEQYF. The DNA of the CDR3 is TGTGCCAGCAGCTTAGTTACTAACTACGAGCAGTACTTC.

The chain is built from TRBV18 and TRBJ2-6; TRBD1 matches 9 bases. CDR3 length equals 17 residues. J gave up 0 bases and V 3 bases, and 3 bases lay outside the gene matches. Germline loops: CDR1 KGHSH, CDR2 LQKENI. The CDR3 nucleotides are TGTGCCAGCTCACCCGGGACAGGGAGCTCTGGGGCCAACGTCCTGACTTTC. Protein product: CASSPGTGSSGANVLTF.

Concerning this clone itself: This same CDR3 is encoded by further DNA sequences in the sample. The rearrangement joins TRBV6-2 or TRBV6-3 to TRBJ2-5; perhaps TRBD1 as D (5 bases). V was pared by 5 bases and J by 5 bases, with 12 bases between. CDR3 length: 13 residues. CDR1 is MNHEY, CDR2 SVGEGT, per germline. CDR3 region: CASSLSGLETQYF. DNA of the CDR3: TGTGCCAGCAGTCTCTCAGGGTTGGAGACCCAGTACTTC.

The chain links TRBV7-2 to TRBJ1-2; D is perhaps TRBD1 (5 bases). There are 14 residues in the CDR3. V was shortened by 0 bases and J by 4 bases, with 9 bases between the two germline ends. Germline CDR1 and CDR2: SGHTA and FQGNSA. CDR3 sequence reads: CASSLAGGGYGYTF. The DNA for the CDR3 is TGTGCCAGCAGCTTAGCGGGGGGAGGCTATGGCTACACCTTC.